The 27 T cell receptor beta chains reported below all come from one sample, sequenced in a study of T cells expressing NK-cell markers. TCRdb reprocessed the 5' RACE reads, with one entry per CDR3 protein and no DNA. The repertoire table contains approximately 460,000 distinct CDR3 sequences. The sequenced material came from blood T cells: a sorted CD56 or NKG2C T cell subset, CD4+ or CD8+ T cells, or bulk PBMC T cells (not recorded which). The receptors originated from a woman between 18 and 75 years old in good health.

The chain joins TRBV6-1 to TRBJ1-2; no DNA is available, so the TRBD1 call from TCRdb remains unchecked. The V gene's germline CDR1 is MNHNS and CDR2 SASEGT. This CDR3 comprises 13 residues. The CDR3 sequence: CASSAQGTYGYTF.

The rearrangement joins TRBV6-5 to TRBJ2-5; there is no DNA to check the TCRdb D call of TRBD1. This CDR3 comprises 14 residues. From germline, CDR1 is MNHEY and CDR2 SVGAGI. CDR3 loop: CASKLVAGQETQYF.

The chain recombines TRBV11-2 with TRBJ2-4; TCRdb gives TRBD2 as the D gene, but with no DNA this cannot be confirmed. CDR3 length: 18 amino acids. Looked up from germline, CDR1 is SGHAT and CDR2 is FQNNGV. Here the CDR3 reads CASSLVRASGGPVNIQYF.

The chain uses TRBV12-3 or TRBV12-4 and TRBJ2-1; without DNA, the TCRdb call of TRBD2 cannot be checked. This CDR3 is built from 15 residues. CDR3 residues: CASRELSGGDNEQFF.

This rearrangement joins TRBV20-1 to TRBJ2-1; the TCRdb D gene call, TRBD2, has no DNA to confirm it. Germline loops: CDR1 DFQATT, CDR2 SNEGSKA (reference sequence). CDR3 length equals 16 residues. The CDR3 here is CSARVRTSGSPNEQFF.

The rearrangement links TRBV7-9 to TRBJ1-1. The CDR3 runs 15 residues. Germline-derived CDR1 and CDR2 are SEHNR and FQNEAQ (reference sequence). CDR3 region: CASSLGSGLNTEAFF.

The chain is built from TRBV19 and TRBJ1-5; TCRdb's D call, TRBD1, is unchecked because there is no DNA. The CDR3 runs to 15 residues. Germline CDR1 LNHDA, CDR2 SQIVND (reference sequence). CDR3 protein: CASKGGRRDNQPQHF.

The gene calls are TRBV9 and TRBJ1-1. This CDR3 is 14 amino acids long. Germline V gene data show CDR1 as SGDLS and CDR2 as YYNGEE. CDR3 region: CASSVRDVDTEAFF. The full variable domain, its missing parts supplied by reference TRBV9 and TRBJ1-1, is DSGVTQTPKHLITATGQRVTLRCSPRSGDLSVYWYQQSLDQGLQFLIQYYNGEERAKGNILERFSAQQFPDLHSELNLSSLELGDSALYFCASSVRDVDTEAFFGQGTRLTVV.

This chain joins TRBV21-1 and TRBJ1-1; the D call from TCRdb, TRBD1, cannot be confirmed without DNA. TRBV21-1 is noted as a pseudogene. The CDR3 runs 12 residues. The CDR3: CASRGQGEEAFF.

The chain joins TRBV5-1 to TRBJ2-3; TCRdb's D gene call, TRBD2, goes unchecked for lack of DNA. Germline CDR1 SGHRS, CDR2 YFSETQ. This CDR3 has 13 residues. The CDR3 sequence: CASFGLFSDTQYF.

The chain uses TRBV7-2 and TRBJ2-7; the TCRdb D gene call, TRBD1, has no DNA to confirm it. CDR3 length equals 15 residues. In germline, CDR1 is SGHTA, CDR2 FQGNSA. This CDR3 reads CASSFYRGLTYEQYF.

The chain recombines TRBV11-2 with TRBJ1-5. The CDR3 extends over 13 amino acids. CDR1 is SGHAT, CDR2 FQNNGV, per germline. The CDR3 sequence is CASSLVVGQPQHF.

The V and J genes are TRBV12-3 or TRBV12-4 and TRBJ2-3. The CDR3 is 15 amino acids. The CDR3 loop reads CASRLAGAARDTQYF.

The genes are TRBV14 and TRBJ1-2. The CDR3 loop spans 12 amino acids. CDR1 and CDR2 from the germline V gene are SGHDN and FVKESK. This CDR3 is CASRNGGYGYTF.

The CDR3 is CASRQGALGEAFF. The rearrangement joins TRBV6-2 or TRBV6-3 to TRBJ1-1; the D call of TRBD1 rests on TCRdb alone, since no DNA is present to check it. The CDR3 has 13 amino acids. Germline CDR1 reads MNHEY; CDR2 reads SVGEGT.

V is TRBV19 and J is TRBJ2-1; absent DNA, TCRdb's TRBD2 call cannot be checked. Germline CDR1 and CDR2: LNHDA and SQIVND (reference sequence). The CDR3 is 14 residues long. CDR3 sequence reads: CASSGGLSYNEQFF.

The chain is built from TRBV5-6 and TRBJ2-1. The CDR3 covers 17 residues. Germline assignment: CDR1 SGHDT and CDR2 YYEEEE. CDR3 residues: CASSLRLAGGSYNEQFF.

The chain is built from TRBV4-1 and TRBJ1-4; with no DNA, the TCRdb D assignment of TRBD1 cannot be verified. This CDR3 has 15 residues. Germline V gene data show CDR1 as MGHRA and CDR2 as YSYEKL. CDR3 sequence reads: CASSQLGTGGEKLFF.

The chain couples TRBV20-1 to TRBJ1-1. The CDR3 length is 13 residues. The germline CDR1 and CDR2 sequences are DFQATT and SNEGSKA (reference sequence). The CDR3 spells CSARNLGFNEAFF.

The chain carries TRBV11-2 and TRBJ2-2; TCRdb proposes TRBD2, but this gene call is untestable without DNA. This CDR3 is built from 19 residues. From germline, CDR1 is SGHAT and CDR2 FQNNGV. The CDR3 sequence is CASSLTWGLAGANTGELFF.

V usage is TRBV29-1 and J usage is TRBJ1-1; TCRdb picks TRBD1, but there is no DNA to check that call. The CDR3 has 13 residues. From germline, CDR1 is SQVTM and CDR2 ANQGSEA. CDR3 loop: CSVEGVVNTEAFF.

The chain uses TRBV20-1 and TRBJ2-7. Germline lookup yields CDR1 DFQATT and CDR2 SNEGSKA (reference sequence). The CDR3 sequence is 13 residues long. CDR3 residues: CRAGQRGSYEQYF.

V gene TRBV2 combines with J gene TRBJ2-2; the TRBD1 assignment by TCRdb is unverifiable without DNA. Germline values: CDR1 SNHLY, CDR2 FYNNEI. CDR3 length: 17 residues. CDR3 protein: CASSEDATGQNTGELFF. The whole variable domain, filled in from reference TRBV2 and TRBJ2-2, reads EPEVTQTPSHQVTQMGQEVILRCVPISNHLYFYWYRQILGQKVEFLVSFYNNEISEKSEIFDDQFSVERPDGSNFTLKIRSTKLEDSAMYFCASSEDATGQNTGELFFGEGSRLTVL.

V and J are TRBV24-1 and TRBJ2-1. CDR1 is KGHDR and CDR2 is SFDVKD in the germline V gene. The CDR3 is made up of 13 amino acids. The chain's CDR3 is CATSDIRVHEQFF.

The chain joins TRBV5-1 to TRBJ2-1; as DNA is missing, the TRBD1 call by TCRdb cannot be tested. Germline V gives CDR1 SGHRS, CDR2 YFSETQ. The CDR3 length is 15 residues. CDR3 amino acids: CASSFLPLFDNEQFF.

J is TRBJ2-5 and V is TRBV7-2. Germline V CDR1 and CDR2: SGHTA, FQGNSA. This CDR3 spans 15 amino acids. The CDR3 loop is CASSLEGRVVETQYF.

V gene TRBV4-1 combines with J gene TRBJ2-5; TCRdb's D call of TRBD1 is untestable without DNA. Germline lookup yields CDR1 MGHRA and CDR2 YSYEKL. This CDR3 comprises 14 residues. The CDR3 loop reads CASSHDRGLETQYF.